A single TCR beta chain is shown here with its context. Germline V lookup: CDR1 LGHNA, CDR2 YSLEER. Trimming pared 3 bases from V and 4 bases from J, leaving 17 bases between. CDR3 length: 16 amino acids. The entry originates in a study of blood T cell repertoires in COVID-19. Study details: COVID-19 samples from acute and convalescent phases originated in the United States, Italy and Spain. Sample material is recorded as cDNA or gDNA derived from T cells, B-cell-depleted T cells, or PBMCs.

Per the original data handling: Cell counts per sample came from amplifying reference gene primers. Sequencing was performed with immunoSEQ multiplex PCR; in TCRdb, only in-frame clones are kept and a portion is missing. Clone size and V and J calls were adopted from that table, with D and trimming inferred from the DNA. The table has over 60,000 clones, 85% seen once. Sequencing was performed on peripheral blood. The chain joins TRBV4-3 to TRBJ2-3; D perhaps matches TRBD1 (6 bases). The source is a woman over 75 with active or convalescent COVID-19. CDR3 loop: CASSQSGPAGADTQYF. CDR3 coding DNA: TGCGCCAGCAGCCAGTCCGGACCTGCAGGGGCAGATACGCAGTATTTT.